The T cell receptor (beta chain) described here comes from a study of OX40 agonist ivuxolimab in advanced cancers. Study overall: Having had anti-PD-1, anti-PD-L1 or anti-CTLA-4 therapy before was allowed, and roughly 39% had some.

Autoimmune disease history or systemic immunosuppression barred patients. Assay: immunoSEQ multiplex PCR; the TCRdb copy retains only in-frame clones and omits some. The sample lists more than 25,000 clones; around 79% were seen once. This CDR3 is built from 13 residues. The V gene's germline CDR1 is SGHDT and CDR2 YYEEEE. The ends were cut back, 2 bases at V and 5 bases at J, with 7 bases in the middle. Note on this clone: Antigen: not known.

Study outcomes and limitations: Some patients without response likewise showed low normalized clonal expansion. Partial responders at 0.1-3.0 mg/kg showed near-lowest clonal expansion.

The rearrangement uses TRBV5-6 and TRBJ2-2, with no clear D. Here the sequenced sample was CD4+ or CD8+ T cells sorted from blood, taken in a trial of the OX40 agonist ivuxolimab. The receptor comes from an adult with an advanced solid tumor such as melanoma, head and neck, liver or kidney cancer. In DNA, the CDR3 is TGTGCCAGCAGCTTATGGGGTACCGGGGAGCTGTTTTTT. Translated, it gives CASSLWGTGELFF.